This T cell receptor beta chain was sequenced in a study of blood T cell repertoires in COVID-19. Looking at the study overall: COVID-19 samples collected from the United States, Italy and Spain covered acute and convalescent phases.

Individuals aged about 18 to 90 years were recruited from fewer than 30 US areas. TCRdb's copy holds only in-frame clones and misses some; the assay was immunoSEQ multiplex PCR. Of 310,000 or so clones detected, 85% to 90% appear once; the ten largest clones hold roughly a tenth. Germline lookup yields CDR1 SGHAT and CDR2 FQNNGV. Trimming removed 5 bases from V and 0 bases from J, with 19 bases in between. This CDR3 spans 17 amino acids. Material for sequencing was PBMCs or T cells enriched from blood (not recorded which). The chain links TRBV11-2 to TRBJ1-1, with D perhaps matching TRBD1 (6 bases). This receptor was identified in a woman younger than 35 who had recovered from COVID-19. The CDR3 region has the DNA TGTGCCAGCAGCCGTCTAGCCCCGGGACACATGAACACTGAAGCTTTCTTT. Translating gives CASSRLAPGHMNTEAFF.